A selection of T cell receptor beta chains follows, all from one sample in a study of cytomegalovirus exposure and HLA in healthy donors. TCRdb's table, derived via immunoSEQ multiplex PCR, lists solely in-frame clones and lacks some. The data hold about 180,000 clones, with 85% observed a single time. The sequenced sample was PBMCs. The receptors derive from a man between 18 and 29 years old in good health and CMV-seropositive. Both conserved end residues are part of each CDR3. A D gene is named only where the DNA matches it firmly. Only some rows state a clone size, as once, few, many or a class for expanded clones.

d_call	clone_size	j_call	v_call	cdr3_nt	cdr3_aa
TRBD2	NA	TRBJ2-5	TRBV28	TGTGCCAGCGGATCGACTAGCGCGCACCAAGAGACCCAGTACTTC	CASGSTSAHQETQYF
NA	NA	TRBJ1-2	TRBV10-2	TGCGCCAGCAGCGGCAGCGGATATGGCTACACCTTC	CASSGSGYGYTF
TRBD2	NA	TRBJ2-1	TRBV10-1	TGCGCCAGCAGTGCTAGCGGGGCCTACAATGAGCAGTTCTTC	CASSASGAYNEQFF
TRBD2	NA	TRBJ2-3	TRBV5-1	TGCGCCAGCAGCTTAGGACTAGGACCCGGCACAGATACGCAGTATTTT	CASSLGLGPGTDTQYF
TRBD2	NA	TRBJ2-1	TRBV19	TGTGCCAGTAGTCCGGGACTAGCCCACAATGAGCAGTTCTTC	CASSPGLAHNEQFF
TRBD1	NA	TRBJ1-1	TRBV19	TGTGCCAGTAAGCCAACAGGGGGCACTGAAGCTTTCTTT	CASKPTGGTEAFF
NA	NA	TRBJ2-7	TRBV28	TGTGCCAGCACCGCGGGGTCGAGCGAGCAGTACTTC	CASTAGSSEQYF
NA	once	TRBJ2-1	TRBV5-4	TGTGCCAGCAGCTTGGCCGGAGGATTCAATGAGCAGTTCTTC	CASSLAGGFNEQFF
NA	NA	TRBJ1-1	TRBV6-1	TGTGCCAGCAGTGAGTCCCCAGAGCAGGGGAAAGCTTTCTTT	CASSESPEQGKAFF
NA	NA	TRBJ1-1	TRBV7-9	TGTGCCAGCAGAGCATCCGCGGGGTCTGAAGCTTTCTTT	CASRASAGSEAFF
NA	NA	TRBJ2-2	TRBV11-3	TGTGCCAGCAGTTCATTTACAGCCACCGGGGAGCTGTTTTTT	CASSSFTATGELFF
TRBD1	NA	TRBJ1-4	TRBV5-6	TGTGCCAGCAGCGAGGACAGGGGAATCGCAACTAATGAAAAACTGTTTTTT	CASSEDRGIATNEKLFF
NA	NA	TRBJ1-2	TRBV6-5	TGTGCCAGCAGTTACGGGGCTGGCTACACCTTC	CASSYGAGYTF
TRBD2	NA	TRBJ2-5	TRBV6-8	TGTGCCAGCAGTTACTCGGTGCTAGCGGGAGGCCAAGAGACCCAGTACTTC	CASSYSVLAGGQETQYF
NA	NA	TRBJ2-3	TRBV5-1	TGCGCCAGCAGCCCAGGGTCGGGCACAGATACGCAGTATTTT	CASSPGSGTDTQYF
NA	few	TRBJ1-2	TRBV4-1	TGCGCCAGCAGCCAAGAGGGGGGTAACTATGGCTACACCTTC	CASSQEGGNYGYTF
NA	few	TRBJ2-5	TRBV7-6	TGTGCCAGCAGCTTTAATCAAGAGACCCAGTACTTC	CASSFNQETQYF
NA	once	TRBJ1-3	TRBV6-5	TGTGCCAGCAGTTACTATGGAGGCGGCGGAAACACCATATATTTT	CASSYYGGGGNTIYF
TRBD2	NA	TRBJ2-1	TRBV28	TGTGCCAGCAGTTTAGGAGGGATAGCGGGAGGGTCCTACAATGAGCAGTTCTTC	CASSLGGIAGGSYNEQFF
TRBD1	NA	TRBJ1-1	TRBV28	TGTGCCAGCGGGACAGGGGCCACTGAAGCTTTCTTT	CASGTGATEAFF
TRBD1	NA	TRBJ2-5	TRBV18	TGTGCCAGCTCGTTCGGACAGGGAGGAGAGACCCAGTACTTC	CASSFGQGGETQYF
NA	NA	TRBJ2-5	TRBV19	TGTGCCAGTAGTATAAATGTCGGGGAGACCCAGTACTTC	CASSINVGETQYF
TRBD1	few	TRBJ1-2	TRBV28	TGTGCCAGCAGGGCAGGGGGCAGGGGTGGCTACACCTTC	CASRAGGRGGYTF
TRBD1	NA	TRBJ1-1	TRBV19	TGTGCCAGTAGTAGACAGGGGGCCGGCACTGAAGCTTTCTTT	CASSRQGAGTEAFF
TRBD1	NA	TRBJ1-2	TRBV6-1	TGTGCCAGCAGTGAAGCGCCCACCGGGACAGGGGTAGGCTACACCTTC	CASSEAPTGTGVGYTF
NA	NA	TRBJ1-2	TRBV12-5	TGTGCTAGTGGGACGGGGGGGCCGGGAGGCTACACTTTC	CASGTGGPGGYTF
NA	NA	TRBJ2-7	TRBV7-2	TGTGCCAGCAGCTTAGGCGGGAAACTCTACGAGCAGTACTTC	CASSLGGKLYEQYF
TRBD1	NA	TRBJ2-1	TRBV14	TGTGCCAGCAGCCTCCGGGACAGGGTAGATGAGCAGTTCTTC	CASSLRDRVDEQFF
TRBD1	NA	TRBJ2-7	TRBV19	TGTGCCAGTAGTTACGGACAGGGGGGATACTACGAGCAGTACTTC	CASSYGQGGYYEQYF
TRBD1	NA	TRBJ1-2	TRBV5-6	TGTGCCAGCAGCTTAGGACAGGGGGCCTATGGCTACACCTTC	CASSLGQGAYGYTF
TRBD2	NA	TRBJ2-3	TRBV4-1	TGCGCCAGCAGCCAAGATCGCGCTAGCGGACCCACAGATACGCAGTATTTT	CASSQDRASGPTDTQYF
TRBD1	few	TRBJ2-1	TRBV7-2	TGTGCCAGCAGCTACGGGGCCGGGACAGCCTCGTACAATGAGCAGTTCTTC	CASSYGAGTASYNEQFF
TRBD2	NA	TRBJ2-1	TRBV10-1	TGCGCCAGAGCCCCACGGACTAGGCTAGAGACTCTTAGGCCCTACAATGAGCAGTTCTTC	CARAPRTRLETLRPYNEQFF
TRBD1	NA	TRBJ1-2	TRBV7-9	TGTGCCAGCAGCTTAGGTATGGGACAGGGCATCTATGGCTACACCTTC	CASSLGMGQGIYGYTF
TRBD1	NA	TRBJ1-1	TRBV10-3	TGTGCCATCAGTGAGAGGGAAACCGGGACAGGGGACACTGAAGCTTTCTTT	CAISERETGTGDTEAFF
NA	NA	TRBJ1-1	TRBV11-2	TGTGCCAGCAGAGGGGTGAACACTGAAGCTTTCTTT	CASRGVNTEAFF
TRBD1	NA	TRBJ2-1	TRBV6-1	TGTGCCAGCACCTTGACAGGGGTGAATGAGCAGTTCTTC	CASTLTGVNEQFF
TRBD1	NA	TRBJ2-1	TRBV6-1	TGTGCCAGCAGTGGGGGACAGGCCCCTAACAATGAGCAGTTCTTC	CASSGGQAPNNEQFF
NA	NA	TRBJ2-5	TRBV30	TGTGCCTGGAGTGTTCCCCAGAACCAAGAGACCCAGTACTTC	CAWSVPQNQETQYF
NA	NA	TRBJ1-2	TRBV30	TGTGCCTGGAGTCCCCTAGGACAGAATAACTATGGCTACACCTTC	CAWSPLGQNNYGYTF
TRBD2	NA	TRBJ2-4	TRBV5-6	TGTGCCAGCAGCTCGACTAGCGGGGGAGGAAACATTCAGTACTTC	CASSSTSGGGNIQYF
TRBD1	few	TRBJ1-1	TRBV27	TGTGCCAGCACCCGGGACAGAACGGGAACTGAAGCTTTCTTT	CASTRDRTGTEAFF
NA	NA	TRBJ1-6	TRBV7-9	TGTGCCAGCAGCTCCTCGGGTTCACCCCTCCACTTT	CASSSSGSPLHF
TRBD1	once	TRBJ2-7	TRBV5-4	TGTGCCAGCACCGTGGACAGGGTGGCCTACGAGCAGTACTTC	CASTVDRVAYEQYF
NA	NA	TRBJ2-7	TRBV21-1	TGTGCCAGCAGCCCGGAACTAGCGGGAGGGCACTACGAGCAGTACTTC	CASSPELAGGHYEQYF
TRBD1	NA	TRBJ2-7	TRBV27	TGTGCCAGCAGCTCCACCGGGACAGGAACGTACGAGCAGTACTTC	CASSSTGTGTYEQYF